These 18 T cell receptor beta chains were sequenced from one sample in a study of Ad26.COV2.S vaccination and SARS-CoV-2 variants (dated by TCRdb to the early 2020s). The treatment or condition label here, explained by the study, means: about 20 received Ad26.COV2.S at low or high dose, single or two shots; 5 received placebo; per-sample allocation not given. For vaccine and placebo recipients, repertoires were sequenced using samples collected on day 63 after the first injection. Libraries came from the immunoSEQ multiplex PCR assay. The table was pulled from immuneACCESS by TCRdb, which kept in-frame rearrangements only. Such tables lose some clones; where checked, under half of the loss comes from unresolved V genes, and the rest has no known cause. The sample contains about 240,000 clones, more than 75% of them found a single time. Clones ranked in the top ten supply approximately 11% of the sample.

The source was peripheral blood, collected in a trial of Ad26.COV2.S vaccine versus placebo. These receptors all come from a person aged 18-65 years who received the Ad26.COV2.S COVID-19 vaccine or a placebo.

In DNA form, the CDR3 reads TGTGCCAGCTCTCGGTGGGGGTGGACTGAAGCTTTCTTT. Protein sequence: CASSRWGWTEAFF. V is TRBV27 and J is TRBJ1-1, with a tentative D call TRBD1 (5 bases). CDR1 is MNHEY and CDR2 is SMNVEV in the germline V gene (reference sequence). There are 13 residues in the CDR3. Deletions cut 8 bases from V and 5 bases from J, with 15 bases between.

The genes are TRBV15 and TRBJ1-4; D possibly corresponds to TRBD1 (5 bases). V lost 1 base and J lost 0, with 18 bases in between. Germline V gives CDR1 LNHNV, CDR2 YYDKDF (reference sequence). CDR3 length: 19 residues. CDR3 bases: TGTGCCACCAGCAGAGGATTACCGGGACCGCGAGCAACTAATGAAAAACTGTTTTTT. Encoded protein: CATSRGLPGPRATNEKLFF.

Only a few counts were recorded for this clone. The chain has TRBV10-1 and TRBJ1-5, with a possible D match to TRBD1 (5 bases). This CDR3 contains 11 residues. Per germline, CDR1 WNHNN and CDR2 SYGVQD (reference sequence). CDR3 sequence: CEGKLNQPQHF. DNA for the CDR3: TGCGAGGGGAAGTTAAATCAGCCCCAGCATTTT.

Here the CDR3 reads CASSRAGTSGRGEQFF. CDR3 sequence (DNA): TGCGCCAGCAGCCGGGCCGGGACTAGCGGGAGGGGTGAGCAGTTCTTC. The chain joins TRBV5-1 to TRBJ2-1; 16 bases agree with TRBD2. The V gene's germline CDR1 is SGHRS and CDR2 YFSETQ. V was pared by 4 bases and J by 9 bases, with 7 bases of the junction left unmatched. The CDR3 spans 16 residues.

V and J are TRBV27 and TRBJ2-2; D perhaps matches TRBD2 (5 bases). Trimming shortened V by 5 bases and J by 5 bases, and 6 bases separated the two germline ends. The germline CDR1 and CDR2 sequences are MNHEY and SMNVEV (reference sequence). This CDR3 spans 12 amino acids. In DNA form, the CDR3 reads TGTGCCAGCAGTCGGACTACCGGGGAGCTGTTTTTT. Residues: CASSRTTGELFF.

The chain couples TRBV6-2 or TRBV6-3 to TRBJ2-1, with 7 bases aligning to TRBD2. Germline V CDR1 and CDR2: MNHEY, SVGEGT. CDR3 length: 14 residues. The ends lost 2 bases at V and 6 bases at J; junction bases unmatched: 4. CDR3 nucleotides: TGTGCCAGCAGTTACATGACTAGCCCCAATGAGCAGTTCTTC. Its translation: CASSYMTSPNEQFF.

The chain combines TRBV13 with TRBJ2-7; D is tentatively TRBD1 or TRBD2 (5 bases each). V was clipped by 3 bases and J by 0 bases, with 12 bases between them. CDR3 size: 15 residues. The V gene's germline CDR1 is PRHDT and CDR2 FYEKMQ (reference sequence). The CDR3 nucleotides read TGTGCCAGCAGCTTCCGGGACGGTAGCTCCTACGAGCAGTACTTC. As protein: CASSFRDGSSYEQYF. Using reference TRBV13 and TRBJ2-7 for the parts outside the CDR3, the full variable domain is AAGVIQSPRHLIKEKRETATLKCYPIPRHDTVYWYQQGPGQDPQFLISFYEKMQSDKGSIPDRFSAQQFSDYHSELNMSSLELGDSALYFCASSFRDGSSYEQYFGPGTRLTVT.

This rearrangement joins TRBV6-1 to TRBJ2-3, with TRBD2 matching over 12 bases. The CDR3 is made up of 17 amino acids. V lost 1 base and J lost 5; bases outside the gene matches: 7. From germline, CDR1 is MNHNS and CDR2 SASEGT. Here the CDR3 reads CASSEEASGGAKDTQYF. CDR3 bases: TGTGCCAGCAGTGAAGAGGCTAGCGGGGGGGCCAAAGATACGCAGTATTTT.

The rearrangement uses TRBV4-1 and TRBJ2-5; D assignment may be TRBD1 or TRBD2 (5 bases each). This CDR3 is built from 15 residues. Looked up from germline, CDR1 is MGHRA and CDR2 is YSYEKL. Trimming left V 4 bases short and J 4 bases short, with 16 bases between. The CDR3 sequence: CASSRSRDPAETQYF. In DNA form, the CDR3 reads TGCGCCAGCAGCCGTAGCCGGGACCCCGCAGAGACCCAGTACTTC.

V and J are TRBV11-2 and TRBJ1-1; D is perhaps TRBD1 (5 bases). Germline V CDR1 and CDR2: SGHAT, FQNNGV. CDR3 length: 14 residues. The V and J ends lost 4 bases and 5 bases respectively, with 14 bases between them. The CDR3 nucleotides are TGTGCCAGCAGCTGGGGGAACTCCGGTACTGAAGCTTTCTTT. Its protein product is CASSWGNSGTEAFF.

The gene calls are TRBV24-1 and TRBJ2-7, with D hard to call. Trimming shortened V by 9 bases and J by 0 bases, and 11 bases separated the two germline ends. Germline CDR1 reads KGHDR; CDR2 reads SFDVKD. This CDR3 comprises 13 residues. CDR3 sequence (DNA): TGTGCCACCGGTTGTCTGTCCTCCTACGAGCAGTACTTC. It is translated as CATGCLSSYEQYF.

The chain is built from TRBV7-2 and TRBJ1-2; D is perhaps TRBD1 (6 bases). The germline CDR1 and CDR2 sequences are SGHTA and FQGNSA. V was cut by 0 bases and J by 7 bases, with 18 bases left in between. The CDR3 is 16 residues long. The CDR3 DNA reads TGTGCCAGCAGCTTAGCGCGAACAGGGATGGGGCGTGGCTACACCTTC. Amino acid sequence: CASSLARTGMGRGYTF.

This chain connects TRBV30 to TRBJ1-3; possibly TRBD1 for D (5 bases). V was pared by 0 bases and J by 3 bases, with 15 bases between. The CDR3 is 16 amino acids. The germline gives CDR1 GTSNPN, CDR2 SVGIG (reference sequence). The CDR3 spells CAWSVPGVSGGNTIYF. The CDR3 DNA is TGTGCCTGGAGTGTACCGGGGGTGTCGGGTGGAAACACCATATATTTT.

The chain joins TRBV2 to TRBJ2-1; a weak D match, TRBD1 (5 bases). This CDR3 comprises 13 residues. The ends were cut back, 3 bases at V and 6 bases at J, with 9 bases in the middle. Germline V gene data show CDR1 as SNHLY and CDR2 as FYNNEI. CDR3 sequence (DNA): TGTGCCAGCAGTGACTGGGGCACCAATGAGCAGTTCTTC. It yields the protein CASSDWGTNEQFF.

This CDR3 is CASSLEGSGNQPQHF. In nucleotides, the CDR3 is TGTGCCAGCAGCTTAGAGGGTAGTGGCAATCAGCCCCAGCATTTT. The chain couples TRBV7-2 to TRBJ1-5; D gene ambiguous. The CDR3 runs to 15 residues. Germline lookup yields CDR1 SGHTA and CDR2 FQGNSA. The V and J ends lost 1 base and 2 bases respectively, with 9 bases between them.

The V and J genes are TRBV7-2 and TRBJ2-7, with 7 bases lining up with TRBD1. The germline gives CDR1 SGHTA, CDR2 FQGNSA. V trimming: 3 bases; J trimming: 2 bases; junction bases outside the gene matches: 4. This CDR3 spans 14 amino acids. CDR3 nucleotide sequence: TGTGCCAGCAGCTTGGAACAGGGGACCTACGAGCAGTACTTC. Protein product: CASSLEQGTYEQYF.

This sequence joins TRBV3-1 (or the pseudogene TRBV3-2) and TRBJ1-3; tentatively, D is TRBD1 (6 bases). Trimming shortened V by 1 base and J by 4 bases, and 14 bases separated the two germline ends. This CDR3 region has 16 residues. From germline, CDR1 is LGHDT and CDR2 YNNKEL (reference sequence). In DNA, the CDR3 is TGTGCCAGCAGCCAAGCCCCATCGACAGGAGGAAACACCATATATTTT. Translated: CASSQAPSTGGNTIYF.

The chain combines TRBV19 with TRBJ2-5; no reliable D call. This CDR3 comprises 13 residues. Trimming pared 9 bases from V and 5 bases from J, leaving 16 bases between. Germline loops: CDR1 LNHDA, CDR2 SQIVND (reference sequence). This CDR3 reads CASQRWDSETQYF. DNA of the CDR3: TGTGCCAGCCAAAGGTGGGATTCGGAGACCCAGTACTTC.